These 25 T cell receptor beta chains were sequenced from one sample in a study of T cells in Graves' hyperthyroidism and ophthalmopathy. TCR beta CDR3 sequences were amplified from RNA transcripts. The TCR CDR3 first-round RT-PCR relied on the HTBI primer set. TCRdb re-called the multiplex PCR reads with MiXCR, one entry per CDR3 protein. The data hold some 300,000 distinct CDR3 sequences, with roughly 13% observed a single time. The sample comprised blood. These receptors were collected from a woman in her 30s with Graves' hyperthyroidism that later progressed to Graves' ophthalmopathy.

On this clonotype itself: A clone one base away is much larger, so this may be a read error. This sequence joins TRBV11-2 and TRBJ2-5, with D tentatively TRBD2 (5 bases). CDR3 size: 16 residues. Germline V lookup: CDR1 SGHAT, CDR2 FQNNGV. The CDR3 nucleotides are TGCGCCAGCAGCCAAGATGGGGTCGGGGAGCAAGAGACCCAGTACTTC. It specifies CASSQDGVGEQETQYF. Full variable domain (outside the CDR3, taken from reference TRBV11-2 and TRBJ2-5): EAGVAQSPRYKIIEKRQSVAFWCNPISGHATLYWYQQILGQGPKLLIQFQNNGVVDDSQLPKDRFSAERLKGVDSTLKIQPAKLEDSAVYLCASSQDGVGEQETQYFGPGTRLLVL.

The CDR3 bases are TGTGCCAGCAGTGAATCAAGGGACAGGGTTTGGGAGACCCAGTACTTC. Translated, it gives CASSESRDRVWETQYF. This chain links TRBV25-1 with TRBJ2-5; 9 positions match TRBD1. The length of the CDR3 is 16 residues. Germline V CDR1 and CDR2: MGHDK, SYGVNS. The V segment lost 1 base and the J segment 5 bases; nucleotides outside the gene matches: 8.

This clonotype showed up just a few times. This chain uses TRBV20-1 with TRBJ1-4; TRBD1 matches 8 bases. The CDR3 sequence is 15 residues long. After removal of 3 bases from V and 7 bases from J, the junction contained 10 bases not matched to a gene. Per the germline V gene, CDR1 is DFQATT and CDR2 is SNEGSKA (reference sequence). The CDR3 bases are TGCAGTGCTAGGGGGTTGACAGGGGACTCTGAAAAACTGTTTTTT. Translation gives CSARGLTGDSEKLFF.

This clonotype was observed at least ten times. The rearrangement joins TRBV9 to TRBJ1-1, with 7 nucleotides matching TRBD1. V trimming: 0 bases; J trimming: 0 bases; junction bases outside the gene matches: 8. The V gene's germline CDR1 is SGDLS and CDR2 YYNGEE. The CDR3 runs 17 residues. CDR3 amino acids: CASSVEKGAALNTEAFF. For the CDR3, the DNA is TGTGCCAGCAGCGTAGAGAAGGGGGCGGCCCTGAACACTGAAGCTTTCTTT.

This clonotype was counted only a few times. Here the CDR3 reads CASSMDSGANVLTF. The CDR3 bases are TGCGCCAGCAGCATGGACTCTGGGGCCAACGTCCTGACTTTC. J is TRBJ2-6 and V is TRBV5-1; the D is unclear. The CDR3 totals 14 residues. Trimming removed 4 bases at V and 0 bases at J, with 5 bases between. CDR1 is SGHRS, CDR2 YFSETQ, per germline.

Only one count was recorded for this clonotype. The gene calls are TRBV10-3 and TRBJ1-2; D not certain. The V end lost 3 bases, the J end lost 2 bases, and 7 bases lay between the germline ends. Germline CDR1 and CDR2: ENHRY and SYGVKD. This CDR3 is built from 13 residues. The CDR3 sequence: CAISEGANYGYTF. The CDR3 DNA reads as TGTGCCATCAGTGAAGGAGCGAACTATGGCTACACCTTC.

This clonotype came up a few times. V gene TRBV20-1 combines with J gene TRBJ2-1; maybe TRBD2 (6 bases). Trimming took off 6 bases at V and 4 bases at J, with 13 bases between the two ends. CDR1 is DFQATT and CDR2 is SNEGSKA in the germline V gene (reference sequence). The CDR3 consists of 13 residues. The CDR3 DNA follows: TGCAGTGCCACGGAGGGAATATACAATGAGCAGTTCTTC. Residues: CSATEGIYNEQFF.

This clonotype was observed many times. This chain joins TRBV28 and TRBJ2-4; the D call may be TRBD1 or TRBD2 (5 bases each). Germline-derived CDR1 and CDR2 are MDHEN and SYDVKM. The CDR3 runs 16 residues. V was pared by 2 bases and J by 11 bases, with 22 bases between. Here the CDR3 DNA reads TGTGCCAGCAGTTTACAAAGTTCCGGGACCCCTTTTTTTCAGTACTTC. It yields the protein CASSLQSSGTPFFQYF. The variable domain in full, with the rest retrieved from reference TRBV28 and TRBJ2-4, is DVKVTQSSRYLVKRTGEKVFLECVQDMDHENMFWYRQDPGLGLRLIYFSYDVKMKEKGDIPEGYSVSREKKERFSLILESASTNQTSMYLCASSLQSSGTPFFQYFGAGTRLSVL.

This clonotype appeared a few times. The V call is TRBV30, the J call TRBJ2-1; 8 nucleotides line up with TRBD2. The CDR3 contains 14 residues. After removal of 4 bases from V and 9 bases from J, the junction contained 11 bases not matched to a gene. CDR1 is GTSNPN, CDR2 SVGIG, per germline (reference sequence). This CDR3 is CAWTPQAGAPEQFF. CDR3 coding DNA: TGTGCCTGGACGCCCCAAGCGGGAGCGCCTGAGCAGTTCTTC. Using reference TRBV30 and TRBJ2-1 for the parts outside the CDR3, the full variable domain is SQTIHQWPATLVQPVGSPLSLECTVEGTSNPNLYWYRQAAGRGLQLLFYSVGIGQISSEVPQNLSASRPQDRQFILSSKKLLLSDSGFYLCAWTPQAGAPEQFFGPGTRLTVL.

The rearrangement uses TRBV7-3 and TRBJ2-2; 7 nucleotides align to TRBD2. Trimming took 5 bases from V and 13 from J; bases not matched to a gene: 13. The CDR3 contains 14 residues. Per the germline V gene, CDR1 is SGHTA and CDR2 is FQGTGA. The CDR3 coding sequence is TGTGCCAGCAGCCCCGGGACTATCAGGGCGGGGCTGTTTTTT. Amino acids: CASSPGTIRAGLFF. The whole variable domain, filled in from reference TRBV7-3 and TRBJ2-2, reads GAGVSQTPSNKVTEKGKYVELRCDPISGHTALYWYRQSLGQGPEFLIYFQGTGAADDSGLPNDRFFAVRPEGSVSTLKIQRTERGDSAVYLCASSPGTIRAGLFFGEGSRLTVL.

This sequence joins TRBV30 and TRBJ2-7, with 12 bases identical to TRBD1. This CDR3 is built from 16 residues. The V segment lost 3 bases and the J segment 4 bases; nucleotides outside the gene matches: 10. Per germline, CDR1 GTSNPN and CDR2 SVGIG (reference sequence). This CDR3 is CAWSGAGQGALYEQYF. Here the CDR3 DNA reads TGTGCCTGGAGCGGGGCGGGACAGGGGGCTCTGTACGAGCAGTACTTC.

The CDR3 protein is CASSQDPGEQFF. CDR3 nucleotide sequence: TGTGCCAGCAGCCAAGACCCTGGTGAGCAGTTCTTC. The chain has TRBV10-3 and TRBJ2-1, with D unclear. The CDR3 runs 12 residues. CDR1 is ENHRY and CDR2 is SYGVKD in the germline V gene. Trimming removed 10 bases at V and 9 bases at J, with 16 bases between.

This clonotype has just a few counts. The V and J genes are TRBV6-1 and TRBJ2-1; TRBD2 agrees at 7 bases. CDR1 is MNHNS, CDR2 SASEGT, per germline. CDR3 length: 16 residues. Trimming removed 8 bases from V and 5 bases from J; junction bases left unmatched: 15. CDR3 DNA sequence: TGTGCCAGCCTCGAAACGGGAGGACCGAGAAACAATGAGCAGTTCTTC. Translated, it gives CASLETGGPRNNEQFF.

The CDR3 loop reads CASSFDETQYF. For the CDR3, the DNA is TGCGCCAGCAGCTTCGACGAGACCCAGTACTTC. This chain connects TRBV5-1 to TRBJ2-5; D is undetermined. The germline V gene has CDR1 SGHRS and CDR2 YFSETQ. Between the trimmed V and J ends, which lost 2 bases and 5 bases, there was a span of 4 bases. The length of the CDR3 is 11 residues.

This clonotype turned up a few times. The chain uses TRBV7-8 and TRBJ2-2; TRBD2 aligns across 9 bases. The CDR3 spans 16 residues. J lost 1 base, V lost 3 bases, and 3 bases had no gene match. Germline loops: CDR1 SGHVS, CDR2 FQNEAQ. CDR3 residues: CASSFMTSGNTGELFF. The CDR3 region has the DNA TGTGCCAGCAGCTTCATGACTAGCGGGAACACCGGGGAGCTGTTTTTT. The whole variable domain, filled in from reference TRBV7-8 and TRBJ2-2, reads GAGVSQSPRYKVAKRGQDVALRCDPISGHVSLFWYQQALGQGPEFLTYFQNEAQLDKSGLPSDRFFAERPEGSVSTLKIQRTQQEDSAVYLCASSFMTSGNTGELFFGEGSRLTVL.

This clonotype was picked up many times. The V gene is TRBV3-1, the J gene TRBJ2-1; 10 nucleotides line up with TRBD2. The CDR3 loop spans 15 amino acids. CDR1 and CDR2 (germline): LGHDT, YNNKEL (reference sequence). The V gene end was trimmed by 4 bases and the J gene end by 10 bases; junction bases not matched to a gene: 10. CDR3 sequence: CASSLGTSDAQEQFF. For the CDR3, the DNA is TGTGCCAGCAGCCTAGGGACTAGCGACGCCCAGGAGCAGTTCTTC.

The chain combines TRBV7-9 with TRBJ1-2; D perhaps matches TRBD1 (5 bases). Looked up from germline, CDR1 is SEHNR and CDR2 is FQNEAQ (reference sequence). CDR3 size: 16 residues. V shed 1 base and J shed 0 bases, with 12 bases lying between them. CDR3 bases: TGTGCCAGCAGCTTAGTGGTCGTGGGGGCTAACTATGGCTACACCTTC. It translates to CASSLVVVGANYGYTF.

At least ten counts were recorded for this clonotype. The J gene is TRBJ1-5, the V gene TRBV5-5, with D hard to call. CDR3 length: 15 amino acids. CDR1 and CDR2 from the germline V gene are SGHKS and YYEKEE (reference sequence). V was pared by 10 bases and J by 7 bases, with 24 bases between. The CDR3 nucleotides read TGTGCCTTTCCGGGCGGGCGGGTGAAGCGCCAGCCCCAGCATTTT. Translation: CAFPGGRVKRQPQHF.

The gene calls are TRBV16 and TRBJ2-5; D is tentatively TRBD1 or TRBD2 (7 bases each). The CDR3 length is 14 residues. V was shortened by 3 bases and J by 5 bases, with 13 bases between the two germline ends. Per germline, CDR1 KGHSY and CDR2 FQNENV. CDR3 nucleotide sequence: TGTGCCAGCAGCCAGCAGGGGGGGCCGGAGACCCAGTACTTC. It yields the protein CASSQQGGPETQYF.

The V and J genes are TRBV7-6 and TRBJ2-2, with 8 bases identical to TRBD1. V gave up 6 bases and J gave up 6 bases; unmatched junction bases: 3. This CDR3 is built from 13 residues. Germline CDR1 and CDR2: SGHVS and FNYEAQ. The CDR3 bases are TGTGCCAGCAGTCAGACAGGGGCCGGGGAGCTGTTTTTT. Translated, it gives CASSQTGAGELFF.

In this sample, this clonotype turned up many times. The CDR3 spells CASSPTGANYGYTF. For the CDR3, the DNA is TGTGCCAGCAGCCCGACGGGAGCTAACTATGGCTACACCTTC. The rearrangement uses TRBV3-1 and TRBJ1-2; D not certain. The CDR3 totals 14 residues. CDR1 LGHDT and CDR2 YNNKEL come from the germline V gene (reference sequence). V lost 4 bases and J lost 0, with 9 bases in between.

This clonotype was seen repeatedly, ten times or more. The rearrangement uses TRBV7-9 and TRBJ1-6; no clear D. Germline V gives CDR1 SEHNR, CDR2 FQNEAQ (reference sequence). The CDR3 length is 15 residues. The V and J ends lost 1 base and 8 bases respectively, with 12 bases between them. CDR3 sequence: CASSLGQVPYSPLHF. The DNA for the CDR3 is TGTGCCAGCAGCTTAGGGCAGGTGCCTTATTCACCCCTCCACTTT.

The rearrangement links TRBV12-3 or TRBV12-4 to TRBJ2-3, with 9 nucleotides matching TRBD2. The trim removed 7 bases at V and 1 base at J, leaving 6 bases unmatched. The CDR3 covers 15 residues. DNA for the CDR3: TGTGCCAGCAATAGACTAGCGGATGGCACAGATACGCAGTATTTT. This codes for CASNRLADGTDTQYF.

This clonotype came up many times. V is TRBV3-2 and J is TRBJ2-1; the table's D gene call, TRBD2, was not cross checked with the DNA. TRBV3-2 is assigned pseudogene status. There are 20 residues in the CDR3. The CDR3 protein is CASSQPTHFLSGGRGDEQFF. CDR3 nucleotides: TGTGCCAGCAGCCAACCGACTCATTTCTTGTCGGGAGGCCGGGGCGATGAGCAGTTCTTC.

This clonotype was observed a few times. A clone one base away is much larger, so this may be a read error. J is TRBJ2-1 and V is TRBV12-3 or TRBV12-4; tentative D call: TRBD1 (5 bases). The CDR3 has 14 amino acids. The CDR3 region has the DNA TGTGCCGGCAGGGCGACTTCGAATGGTAATGAGCAGTTCTTC. Translating gives CAGRATSNGNEQFF.